The entry below gives a single T cell receptor beta chain sequence along with its context. What it binds is unknown. The data originate from a study of somatic mutations in cytotoxic T cells in rheumatoid arthritis. CD4+ and CD8+ cells were isolated by positive magnetic bead selection, with purity checked by flow cytometry. Only in-frame clones appear in the TCRdb table, and some are missing; sequencing was by immunoSEQ multiplex PCR. The table includes 10,000 or so clones, roughly 74% detected once. The study, taken as a whole, reports: Within 8 of 65 patients, the single biggest CD8+ clone made up more than 20% of CD8+ cells. Researchers did not know the antigen targets of the expanded CD8+ clones. Rheumatoid arthritis patients and age-matched healthy controls showed no significant difference in CD8+ T-cell clonality.

Trimming took 5 bases from V and 5 from J, leaving 21 bases between them. The CDR3 loop spans 15 amino acids. Germline CDR1 GTSNPN, CDR2 SVGIG (reference sequence). This clonotype was obtained from an adult with rheumatoid arthritis. Sequenced material: CD8+ T cells sorted from blood. This chain uses TRBV30 with TRBJ1-2; D might be TRBD1 (6 bases). CDR3 DNA sequence: TGTGCCTGGGATCCATCACTTGGGACACGTTATGGCTACACCTTC. Translating gives CAWDPSLGTRYGYTF.